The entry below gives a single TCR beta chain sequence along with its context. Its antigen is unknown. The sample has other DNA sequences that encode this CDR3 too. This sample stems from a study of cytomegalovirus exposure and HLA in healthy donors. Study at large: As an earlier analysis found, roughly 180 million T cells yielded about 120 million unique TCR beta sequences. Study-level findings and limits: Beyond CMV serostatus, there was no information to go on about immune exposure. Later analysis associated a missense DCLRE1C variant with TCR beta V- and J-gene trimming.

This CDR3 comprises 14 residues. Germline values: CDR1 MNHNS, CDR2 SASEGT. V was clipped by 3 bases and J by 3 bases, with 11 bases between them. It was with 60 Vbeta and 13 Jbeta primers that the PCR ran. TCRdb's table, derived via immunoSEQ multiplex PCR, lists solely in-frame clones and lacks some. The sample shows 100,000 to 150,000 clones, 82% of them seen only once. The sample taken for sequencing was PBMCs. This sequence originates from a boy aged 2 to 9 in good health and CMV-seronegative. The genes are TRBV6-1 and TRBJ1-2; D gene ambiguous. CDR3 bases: TGTGCCAGCAGTGATAAGGGAGGGTACTATGGCTACACCTTC. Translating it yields CASSDKGGYYGYTF.